This section outlines one T cell receptor beta chain sequence together with its context. Its cognate antigen is unknown. Treatment reported: roughly 11-day PBMC culture with coronavirus spike peptide pools or control peptides (ViraFEST assay). During the years 2011-2018, before the COVID-19 pandemic, the unexposed donor's CD4+ T cells were collected. The data are from a study of vaccination and CD4 T cells after COVID-19. Study context: Two Hispanic individuals were among six male and four female convalescent patients. Cells received overlapping spike peptides from SARS-CoV-2, HCoV-NL63, HCoV-OC43 and HCoV-229E as stimulation. Sampling post-COVID took place a median 101 days after diagnosis (range 35 to 161). Findings of the study overall: Spike mono-reactivity was found in 304 of the 307 vaccine-specific clones identified in convalescent patients.

Sequencing of cultured CD4+ T cell DNA used the Oncomine TCR Beta short-read assay. Cultured CD4+ T cells yielded the extracted genomic DNA. TCRdb called the PCR reads again in MiXCR, with one record for every CDR3 protein. The data contain around 8,000 distinct CDR3 sequences, more than 25% of them singletons. The clonotype was recovered from a human donor in good health. Sequencing was performed on CD4+ T cells from blood, cultured in vitro.

The CDR3 is CASSPDGTVNTEAFF. In DNA form, the CDR3 reads TGTGCCAGCAGTCCCGACGGGACGGTGAACACTGAAGCTTTCTTT. The chain recombines TRBV6-2 or TRBV6-3 with TRBJ1-1, with a weak D call TRBD1 (5 bases). Germline values: CDR1 MNHEY, CDR2 SVGEGT. V was clipped by 5 bases and J by 0 bases, with 13 bases between them. The CDR3 spans 15 residues.